One and the same sample provided the 25 T cell receptor beta chains below, sequenced in a study of T-cell reconstitution after alpha-beta-depleted transplantation in children. The library targeted TCRbeta and was prepared with unique molecular identifiers. TCRdb processed the PCR reads anew with MiXCR; each CDR3 protein has one entry. The table has hundreds of thousands of distinct CDR3 sequences, roughly 9.1% seen once; the top ten hold approximately 7%. The sample here was PBMCs, taken before TCRalphabeta/CD19-depleted stem cell transplant. Receptors were obtained from a boy younger than two with acute myeloid leukemia, due to receive a stem cell transplant.

This clonotype appeared many times. The rearrangement links TRBV3-1 to TRBJ1-1; TRBD1 matches at 9 bases. This CDR3 has 18 residues. The ends lost 1 base at V and 0 bases at J; junction bases unmatched: 9. Germline CDR1 LGHDT, CDR2 YNNKEL (reference sequence). This CDR3 is CASSQVVRTGAVNTEAFF. The CDR3 region has the DNA TGTGCCAGCAGCCAAGTTGTCAGGACAGGGGCAGTGAACACTGAAGCTTTCTTT.

This clonotype showed up many times. J is TRBJ1-1 and V is TRBV29-1; D may be TRBD1 (5 bases). The germline CDR1 and CDR2 sequences are SQVTM and ANQGSEA. Trimming took 5 bases from V and 5 from J, leaving 9 bases between them. The CDR3 extends over 11 amino acids. The CDR3 sequence: CSVLGPTEAFF. The CDR3 DNA reads as TGCAGCGTTTTGGGACCGACTGAAGCTTTCTTT.

A remark on this clonotype: This may stem from a read error, because a much larger clone lies one nucleotide away. The chain links TRBV9 to TRBJ2-1, with 8 bases that match TRBD1. This CDR3 contains 14 residues. CDR1 and CDR2 (germline): SGDLS, YYNGEE. The CDR3 reads CASSVVDRVDEPFF. DNA of the CDR3: TGTGCCAGCAGCGTAGTGGACAGGGTCGATGAGCCGTTCTTC.

The V call is TRBV7-8, the J call TRBJ1-5; D gene uncertain. Germline values: CDR1 SGHVS, CDR2 FQNEAQ. This CDR3 comprises 14 residues. The V and J ends lost 4 bases and 5 bases respectively, with 12 bases between them. The CDR3 DNA sequence: TGTGCCAGCAGCTCCGCGGAGGCATATCAGCCCCAGCATTTT. Translating it yields CASSSAEAYQPQHF.

Many counts were recorded for this clonotype. V and J are TRBV27 and TRBJ2-7; TRBD2 aligns across 14 bases. The length of the CDR3 is 15 residues. CDR1 and CDR2 (germline): MNHEY, SMNVEV (reference sequence). The ends lost 4 bases at V and 5 bases at J; junction bases unmatched: 4. CDR3 DNA sequence: TGTGCCAGCAGTTGGGGACTAGCGGGAGTCGACGAGCAGTACTTC. Translated, it gives CASSWGLAGVDEQYF.

This clonotype was seen a few times. The chain employs TRBV7-2 and TRBJ2-1; 9 positions agree with TRBD1. CDR3 length: 13 residues. From germline, CDR1 is SGHTA and CDR2 FQGNSA. The trim removed 4 bases at V and 8 bases at J, leaving 3 bases unmatched. In DNA form, the CDR3 reads TGTGCCAGCAGCTGGACAGGGGCCCATGAGCAGTTCTTC. Residues: CASSWTGAHEQFF. Using reference TRBV7-2 and TRBJ2-1 for the parts outside the CDR3, the full variable domain is GAGVSQSPSNKVTEKGKDVELRCDPISGHTALYWYRQSLGQGLEFLIYFQGNSAPDKSGLPSDRFSAERTGGSVSTLTIQRTQQEDSAVYLCASSWTGAHEQFFGPGTRLTVL.

There are many counts of this clonotype. The V call is TRBV29-1, the J call TRBJ2-7, with TRBD2 identical over 7 bases. This CDR3 comprises 14 residues. From germline, CDR1 is SQVTM and CDR2 ANQGSEA. V shed 3 bases, J shed 2 bases, and the junction held 7 bases outside the gene matches. The CDR3 region has the DNA TGCAGCGTTGAGGGTAGCGGGCCCCCCTACGAGCAGTACTTC. Its protein product is CSVEGSGPPYEQYF.

The rearrangement links TRBV18 to TRBJ1-2, with 9 bases matching TRBD1. Germline V gives CDR1 KGHSH, CDR2 LQKENI. CDR3 length: 17 residues. V shed 5 bases and J 1 base; nucleotides not matched to a gene: 11. The CDR3 DNA follows: TGTGCCAGCTCAACTACAGGGGGCGGCCCCCTTAACTATGGCTACACCTTC. This codes for CASSTTGGGPLNYGYTF.

This clonotype was counted at least ten times. The CDR3 DNA is TGTGCCACCAGCAGAGATTTGAGGGAGCTGTTTTTT. Its protein product is CATSRDLRELFF. The chain couples TRBV15 to TRBJ2-2, with D hard to call. The V and J ends lost 0 bases and 9 bases respectively, with 5 bases between them. This CDR3 comprises 12 residues. Germline V lookup: CDR1 LNHNV, CDR2 YYDKDF (reference sequence).

A remark on this clonotype: One base away lies a much larger clone, so this may be a sequencing read error. This chain uses TRBV24-1 with TRBJ2-5; D possibly corresponds to TRBD1 (7 bases). CDR1 is KGHDR and CDR2 is SFDVKD in the germline V gene. There are 15 residues in the CDR3. Trimming stripped 0 bases from V and 4 bases from J, with 11 bases between. The CDR3 reads CATSDLGTAGETQYF. Written as DNA, the CDR3 is TGTGCCACCAGTGATTTGGGGACAGCGGGAGAGACCCAGTACTTC.

This clonotype was found many times. A read error may produce the germline difference seen at one junction end. The chain has TRBV6-5 and TRBJ1-5; D uncertain. CDR1 is MNHEY and CDR2 is SVGAGI in the germline V gene. There are 14 residues in the CDR3. The DNA for the CDR3 is TGTGCCAGCAGTTACAGGTATAGCACTCAGCCCCAGCATTTT. Protein product: CASSYRYSTQPQHF.

In this sample, this clonotype turned up a few times. The chain links TRBV3-1 to TRBJ2-1; D perhaps matches TRBD1 (5 bases). CDR1 and CDR2 from the germline V gene are LGHDT and YNNKEL (reference sequence). This CDR3 region has 16 residues. V lost 1 base to trimming and J lost 2 bases, with 12 bases between them. CDR3 coding DNA: TGTGCCAGCAGCCAAGCGAATAGACAGCCCTACAATGAGCAGTTCTTC. Its protein is CASSQANRQPYNEQFF.

This clonotype has ten or more counts. V and J are TRBV20-1 and TRBJ2-5; D may match TRBD1 or TRBD2 (5 bases each). From germline, CDR1 is DFQATT and CDR2 SNEGSKA (reference sequence). This CDR3 has 11 residues. Trimming cost V 0 bases and J 10 bases, with 9 bases left between them. The CDR3 protein is CSAREEGLQYF. The DNA of the CDR3 is TGCAGTGCTAGAGAAGAGGGGCTCCAGTACTTC.

This clonotype has a count of ten or more. The genes are TRBV4-3 and TRBJ1-1; D call uncertain. The CDR3 sequence is 14 residues long. V lost 4 bases to trimming and J lost 4 bases, with 13 bases between them. In germline, CDR1 is LGHNA, CDR2 YSLEER. CDR3 in DNA: TGCGCCAGCAGCCTTCATGCCCGGGGCACTGAAGCTTTCTTT. It is translated as CASSLHARGTEAFF.

Turning to this clonotype: A clone one base away is much larger, so this may be a read error. The genes are TRBV6-1 and TRBJ2-2; 11 bases are shared with TRBD2. Germline V gives CDR1 MNHNS, CDR2 SASEGT. This CDR3 region has 17 residues. The trim removed 5 bases at V and 4 bases at J, leaving 9 bases unmatched. The CDR3 spells CASSPLAGGLVTGELFF. In nucleotides, the CDR3 is TGTGCCAGCAGTCCCTTAGCGGGGGGGCTGGTCACCGGGGAGCTGTTTTTT.

At least ten counts were recorded for this clonotype. The chain links TRBV11-2 to TRBJ2-2; 14 nucleotides match TRBD2. Per germline, CDR1 SGHAT and CDR2 FQNNGV. The V segment lost 3 bases and the J segment 2 bases; nucleotides outside the gene matches: 5. The CDR3 is made up of 18 amino acids. CDR3 amino acids: CASSFSGTSGRNTGELFF. CDR3 DNA: TGTGCCAGCAGCTTTTCCGGGACTAGCGGGAGAAACACCGGGGAGCTGTTTTTT. Based on the CDR3 plus reference TRBV11-2 and TRBJ2-2, the full variable domain is EAGVAQSPRYKIIEKRQSVAFWCNPISGHATLYWYQQILGQGPKLLIQFQNNGVVDDSQLPKDRFSAERLKGVDSTLKIQPAKLEDSAVYLCASSFSGTSGRNTGELFFGEGSRLTVL.

This clonotype was detected ten times or more. This sequence joins TRBV7-8 and TRBJ2-3; no clear D gene. V was cut by 6 bases and J by 0 bases, with 19 bases left in between. Germline CDR1 is SGHVS and CDR2 is FQNEAQ. CDR3 length equals 17 residues. For the CDR3, the DNA is TGTGCCAGCAGAATACGCTCTTCGACGTCTAGCACAGATACGCAGTATTTT. Residues: CASRIRSSTSSTDTQYF. The variable domain in full, with the rest retrieved from reference TRBV7-8 and TRBJ2-3, is GAGVSQSPRYKVAKRGQDVALRCDPISGHVSLFWYQQALGQGPEFLTYFQNEAQLDKSGLPSDRFFAERPEGSVSTLKIQRTQQEDSAVYLCASRIRSSTSSTDTQYFGPGTRLTVL.

This clonotype has ten or more counts. V gene TRBV30 combines with J gene TRBJ2-4; D gene ambiguous. CDR3 length equals 11 residues. Trimming removed 1 base from V and 5 bases from J, with 3 bases in between. CDR1 is GTSNPN, CDR2 SVGIG, per germline (reference sequence). CDR3 region: CAWSDQNIQYF. In nucleotides, the CDR3 is TGTGCCTGGAGTGATCAAAACATTCAGTACTTC.

The chain joins TRBV18 to TRBJ1-3; unclear D gene. CDR3 length: 12 residues. Trimming left V 0 bases short and J 10 bases short, with 7 bases between. The germline V gene encodes CDR1 KGHSH and CDR2 LQKENI. For the CDR3, the DNA is TGTGCCAGCTCACCACCGGATAGGACCATATATTTT. This sequence encodes CASSPPDRTIYF.

This clonotype was seen more than once but under ten times. This sequence joins TRBV6-1 and TRBJ1-2, with D maybe TRBD1 (6 bases). V gave up 1 base and J gave up 7 bases, with 16 bases separating them. The length of the CDR3 is 15 residues. Germline assignment: CDR1 MNHNS and CDR2 SASEGT. CDR3: CASSEERWGQSGYTF. Here the CDR3 DNA reads TGTGCCAGCAGTGAAGAAAGGTGGGGGCAAAGTGGCTACACCTTC.

This clonotype was counted many times. The chain joins TRBV28 to TRBJ2-7; 9 nucleotides agree with TRBD1. From germline, CDR1 is MDHEN and CDR2 SYDVKM. The V segment lost 10 bases and the J segment 4 bases; nucleotides outside the gene matches: 8. The CDR3 is made up of 13 amino acids. As DNA, the CDR3 is TGTGCCACTTGGGGACAGGGAGGATACGAGCAGTACTTC. Translating gives CATWGQGGYEQYF. The full variable domain, in which reference TRBV28 and TRBJ2-7 provide the parts outside the CDR3, is DVKVTQSSRYLVKRTGEKVFLECVQDMDHENMFWYRQDPGLGLRLIYFSYDVKMKEKGDIPEGYSVSREKKERFSLILESASTNQTSMYLCATWGQGGYEQYFGPGTRLTVT.

This clonotype was recorded at least ten times. The V call is TRBV12-3 or TRBV12-4, the J call TRBJ2-1, with 7 bases fitting TRBD1. The CDR3 spans 16 residues. After removal of 3 bases from V and 7 bases from J, the junction contained 12 bases not matched to a gene. CDR3 protein: CASSLPTGWISNEQFF. The CDR3 coding sequence is TGTGCCAGCAGTTTGCCGACAGGGTGGATATCAAATGAGCAGTTCTTC.

Of note for this clonotype: This may stem from a read error, because a much larger clone lies one nucleotide away. V and J are TRBV15 and TRBJ2-1; tentatively, D is TRBD1 (5 bases). The CDR3 contains 16 residues. Deletions cut 3 bases from V and 7 bases from J, with 19 bases between. Germline CDR1 reads LNHNV; CDR2 reads YYDKDF (reference sequence). CDR3 sequence (DNA): TGTGCCACCAGCAGTGATGGGCAGGGAAGTAGGAATGAGCAGTTCTTC. Translated, it gives CATSSDGQGSRNEQFF.

This clonotype was recorded at least ten times. The chain recombines TRBV5-1 with TRBJ2-7; 9 bases map to TRBD1. With V trimmed by 4 bases and J by 3 bases, 8 bases remained unmatched. The CDR3 runs 15 residues. Germline V gives CDR1 SGHRS, CDR2 YFSETQ. CDR3 in amino acids: CASSQPETGGYEQYF. CDR3 sequence (DNA): TGCGCCAGCAGCCAACCCGAGACAGGGGGCTACGAGCAGTACTTC. Variable domain in full (rest from reference TRBV5-1 and TRBJ2-7): KAGVTQTPRYLIKTRGQQVTLSCSPISGHRSVSWYQQTPGQGLQFLFEYFSETQRNKGNFPGRFSGRQFSNSRSEMNVSTLELGDSALYLCASSQPETGGYEQYFGPGTRLTVT.

This clonotype was detected many times. The CDR3 protein is CASSLAGGSSSDTQYF. Here the CDR3 DNA reads TGTGCCAGCAGCTTAGCCGGCGGGAGTTCTTCAGATACGCAGTATTTT. The chain links TRBV7-2 to TRBJ2-3, with 7 bases lining up with TRBD2. With 0 bases clipped from V and 4 bases from J, the junction kept 7 bases outside the gene matches. The germline V gene encodes CDR1 SGHTA and CDR2 FQGNSA. This CDR3 contains 16 residues.